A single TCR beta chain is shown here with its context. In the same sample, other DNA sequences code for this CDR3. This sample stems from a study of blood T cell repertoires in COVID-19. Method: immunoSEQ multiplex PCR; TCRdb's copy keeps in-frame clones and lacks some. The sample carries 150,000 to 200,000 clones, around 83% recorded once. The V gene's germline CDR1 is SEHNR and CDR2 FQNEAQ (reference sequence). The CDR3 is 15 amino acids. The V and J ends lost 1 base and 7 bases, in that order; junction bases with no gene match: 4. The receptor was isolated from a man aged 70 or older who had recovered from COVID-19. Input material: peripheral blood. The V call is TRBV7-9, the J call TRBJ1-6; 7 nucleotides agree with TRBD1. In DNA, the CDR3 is TGTGCCAGCAGCTTAGGACAGGGAGACAATTCACCCCTCCACTTT. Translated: CASSLGQGDNSPLHF. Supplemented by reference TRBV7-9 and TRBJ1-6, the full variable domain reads DTGVSQNPRHKITKRGQNVTFRCDPISEHNRLYWYRQTLGQGPEFLTYFQNEAQLEKSRLLSDRFSAERPKGSFSTLEIQRTEQGDSAMYLCASSLGQGDNSPLHFGNGTRLTVT.